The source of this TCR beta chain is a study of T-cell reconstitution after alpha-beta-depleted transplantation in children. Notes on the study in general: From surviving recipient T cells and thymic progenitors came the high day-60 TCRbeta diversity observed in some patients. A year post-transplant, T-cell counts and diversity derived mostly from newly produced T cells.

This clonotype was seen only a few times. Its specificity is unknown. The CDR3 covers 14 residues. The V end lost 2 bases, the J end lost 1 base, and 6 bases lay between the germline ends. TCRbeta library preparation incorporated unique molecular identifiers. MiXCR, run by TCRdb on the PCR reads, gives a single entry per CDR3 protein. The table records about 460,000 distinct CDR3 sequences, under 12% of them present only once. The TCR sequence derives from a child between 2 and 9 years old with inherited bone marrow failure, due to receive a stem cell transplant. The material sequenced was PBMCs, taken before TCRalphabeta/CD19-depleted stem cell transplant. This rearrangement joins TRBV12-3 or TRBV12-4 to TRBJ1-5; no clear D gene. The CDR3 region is CASSLRESNQPQHF. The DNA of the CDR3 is TGTGCCAGCAGTTTAAGAGAAAGCAATCAGCCCCAGCATTTT.